The 28 T cell receptor beta chains below all came from one sample that was sequenced in a study of CD8+CD57+ T cells in acquired aplastic anemia. Genomic DNA templated the TCR beta VDJ and CDR3 profiling. MiXCR, applied by TCRdb to the reads, yields one record per CDR3 protein. Among 150,000 to 200,000 distinct CDR3 sequences listed, 48% were seen once. Sequencing was done on patients that had shown CD8+CD57+ cell expansion by flow cytometry. What was sequenced was sorted CD4+, CD8+, or CD8+CD57+ T cells (not recorded which) from PBMCs. Source of these receptors: a human donor with aplastic anemia.

This clonotype was seen many times. For the CDR3, the DNA is TGCGCCAGCAGCACGTCGCCGGGACTAGCGGGGGGGCCCGAGCAGTACTTC. This sequence encodes CASSTSPGLAGGPEQYF. This chain links TRBV5-1 with TRBJ2-7, with 16 bases identical to TRBD2. V lost 4 bases and J lost 6; bases outside the gene matches: 10. The CDR3 consists of 17 residues. Looked up from germline, CDR1 is SGHRS and CDR2 is YFSETQ.

This clonotype has a count of ten or more. V and J are TRBV10-2 and TRBJ2-7, with 10 nucleotides matching TRBD1. This CDR3 comprises 14 residues. The germline V gene has CDR1 WSHSY and CDR2 SAAADI. J lost 3 bases, V lost 9 bases, and 8 bases had no gene match. In DNA, the CDR3 is TGCGCCAGTATTCCGGGACAGGGGAACTACGAGCAGTACTTC. Translating gives CASIPGQGNYEQYF.

The gene calls are TRBV10-1 and TRBJ1-1; weak D call: TRBD1 (6 bases). The CDR3 runs 13 residues. Germline values: CDR1 WNHNN, CDR2 SYGVQD (reference sequence). Between the trimmed V and J ends, which lost 0 bases and 10 bases, there was a span of 12 bases. As DNA, the CDR3 is TGCGCCAGCAGTGAGTCCGAGGGCAGGGGAGCTTTCTTT. Translated: CASSESEGRGAFF.

The chain joins TRBV10-2 to TRBJ2-7, with 9 bases fitting TRBD1. Looked up from germline, CDR1 is WSHSY and CDR2 is SAAADI. The junction had 6 bases not matched to a gene; V was cut back by 6 bases and J by 6 bases. CDR3 length equals 13 residues. The CDR3 coding sequence is TGCGCCAGCAGGAAGGGACAGGGATCCGAGCAGTACTTC. This codes for CASRKGQGSEQYF.

The chain employs TRBV2 and TRBJ1-5; weak D call: TRBD1 (5 bases). Germline CDR1 SNHLY, CDR2 FYNNEI. The CDR3 runs to 13 residues. V shed 6 bases and J shed 1 base, with 7 bases lying between them. DNA of the CDR3: TGTGCCAGCAGGACAGAAAGCAATCAGCCCCAGCATTTT. Its protein product is CASRTESNQPQHF.

There are many counts of this clonotype. The gene calls are TRBV7-3 and TRBJ2-7; possibly TRBD1 for D (5 bases). V lost 4 bases to trimming and J lost 7 bases, with 14 bases between them. Germline V gene data show CDR1 as SGHTA and CDR2 as FQGTGA. This CDR3 spans 13 amino acids. CDR3 sequence (DNA): TGTGCCAGCAGCTCCCAAACAGGTCTGGAGCAGTACTTC. Translated: CASSSQTGLEQYF.

This chain joins TRBV29-1 and TRBJ2-7; a possible D gene is TRBD2 (5 bases). CDR1 and CDR2 from the germline V gene are SQVTM and ANQGSEA. Trimming stripped 7 bases from V and 3 bases from J, with 10 bases between. This CDR3 has 11 amino acids. The CDR3 sequence: CSAGSDYEQYF. The CDR3, as DNA: TGCAGCGCGGGGTCGGACTACGAGCAGTACTTC.

The chain combines TRBV9 with TRBJ1-6; possible D gene TRBD1, 5 bases. Trimming pared 0 bases from V and 10 bases from J, leaving 11 bases between. Germline V gene lookup returns CDR1 SGDLS and CDR2 YYNGEE. This CDR3 contains 14 residues. The CDR3 region is CASSVGGETSPLHF. The CDR3 DNA is TGTGCCAGCAGCGTAGGGGGGGAGACATCACCCCTCCACTTT.

Worth noting for this clonotype: Sequence at one end of the junction differs from germline and may be a read error. The genes are TRBV3-1 and TRBJ2-7; perhaps D is TRBD1 or TRBD2 (6 bases each). Germline-derived CDR1 and CDR2 are LGHDT and YNNKEL (reference sequence). The CDR3 sequence is 14 residues long. For the CDR3, the DNA is TGTGCCAGCAGCCGGGGGGCCGGCGGGTACGGGCAGTACTTC. It translates to CASSRGAGGYGQYF.

This clonotype was seen more than once but under ten times. At one end, the junction sequence differs from germline, possibly due to a read error. The CDR3 region is CASSPTGTGIQPQRF. The CDR3 nucleotides are TGTGCCAGCAGCCCAACCGGGACAGGGATTCAGCCCCAGCGTTTT. V is TRBV2 and J is TRBJ1-5; 9 bases align to TRBD1. The CDR3 covers 15 residues. Germline assignment: CDR1 SNHLY and CDR2 FYNNEI.

This clonotype was recorded at least ten times. This chain uses TRBV20-1 with TRBJ1-2, with 7 bases matching TRBD1. Germline V gives CDR1 DFQATT, CDR2 SNEGSKA (reference sequence). Trimming took 0 bases from V and 8 from J; bases not matched to a gene: 3. CDR3 length equals 12 residues. The CDR3 protein is CSARESGGGYTF. CDR3 sequence (DNA): TGCAGTGCTAGAGAGTCAGGGGGAGGCTACACCTTC.

The V and J genes are TRBV28 and TRBJ2-7; no clear D. V lost 7 bases, J lost 8 bases, and 12 bases lay in between. Germline V gene lookup returns CDR1 MDHEN and CDR2 SYDVKM. The CDR3 runs 11 residues. In nucleotides, the CDR3 is TGTGCCAGCACCACCCCGGGTCAGCAGTACTTC. This encodes CASTTPGQQYF.

This chain uses TRBV28 with TRBJ2-3, with 12 nucleotides matching TRBD2. J was trimmed by 4 bases and V by 0 bases; bases with no gene match: 5. There are 17 residues in the CDR3. Per germline, CDR1 MDHEN and CDR2 SYDVKM. Written as DNA, the CDR3 is TGTGCCAGCAGTTTATGGGCTAGCGGGGGGGTGTCAGATACGCAGTATTTT. Translated, it gives CASSLWASGGVSDTQYF.

Many counts were recorded for this clonotype. The chain is built from TRBV6-1 and TRBJ2-1, with 10 bases identical to TRBD1. The length of the CDR3 is 13 residues. The junction had 3 bases not matched to a gene; V was cut back by 10 bases and J by 3 bases. The germline V gene has CDR1 MNHNS and CDR2 SASEGT. CDR3 nucleotides: TGTGCCACGAGGGACAGGGGCTACAATGAGCAGTTCTTC. It translates to CATRDRGYNEQFF.

The rearrangement links TRBV20-1 to TRBJ1-1; a weak D match, TRBD1 (5 bases). The ends were cut back, 1 base at V and 3 bases at J, with 12 bases in the middle. The germline CDR1 and CDR2 sequences are DFQATT and SNEGSKA (reference sequence). CDR3 size: 14 residues. For the CDR3, the DNA is TGCAGTGCTAGAGTAGGGGACCGGGACACTGAAGCTTTCTTT. It specifies CSARVGDRDTEAFF.

The chain combines TRBV24-1 with TRBJ1-2, with D perhaps TRBD1 (6 bases). Trimming took 7 bases from V and 4 from J, leaving 9 bases between them. The CDR3 contains 12 residues. Germline CDR1 is KGHDR and CDR2 is SFDVKD. DNA for the CDR3: TGTGCCACCAGACAGGGACCCTATGGCTACACCTTC. Amino acid sequence: CATRQGPYGYTF.

This clonotype occurred many times. The rearrangement links TRBV10-1 to TRBJ2-1; D ambiguous. This CDR3 contains 13 residues. The V and J ends lost 0 bases and 9 bases respectively, with 9 bases between them. The germline V gene encodes CDR1 WNHNN and CDR2 SYGVQD (reference sequence). In DNA, the CDR3 is TGCGCCAGCAGTGAGTCGGGCAAAGCTGAGCAGTTCTTC. This sequence encodes CASSESGKAEQFF.

As concerns this clonotype: An end of the junction differs from the germline gene, which may be a read error. The V and J genes are TRBV19 and TRBJ2-7, with TRBD1 identical over 7 bases. This CDR3 region has 14 residues. CDR1 is LNHDA and CDR2 is SQIVND in the germline V gene (reference sequence). CDR3 in amino acids: CASKGPGQNYEQYF. The CDR3 DNA follows: TGCGCCAGTAAGGGCCCGGGACAGAACTACGAGCAGTACTTC. Full variable domain (outside the CDR3, taken from reference TRBV19 and TRBJ2-7): DGGITQSPKYLFRKEGQNVTLSCEQNLNHDAMYWYRQDPGQGLRLIYYSQIVNDFQKGDIAEGYSVSREKKESFPLTVTSAQKNPTAFYLCASKGPGQNYEQYFGPGTRLTVT.

Here the CDR3 DNA reads TGCGCCAGCAGCTTGGCCGAACCGAGGACGCAGTATTTT. Its protein product is CASSLAEPRTQYF. The chain has TRBV5-1 and TRBJ2-3; no clear D. There are 13 residues in the CDR3. V was pared by 0 bases and J by 9 bases, with 11 bases between. The germline V gene encodes CDR1 SGHRS and CDR2 YFSETQ.

This clonotype was observed at least ten times. The chain links TRBV2 to TRBJ1-1, with TRBD1 matching 9 bases. The J segment lost 1 base and the V segment lost 7 bases, leaving 7 bases of the junction unmatched. The germline gives CDR1 SNHLY, CDR2 FYNNEI. The CDR3 contains 15 residues. CDR3 nucleotides: TGTGCCAGCACCTTGGGACAGGGAGAGAACACTGAAGCTTTCTTT. This sequence encodes CASTLGQGENTEAFF.

The rearrangement links TRBV24-1 to TRBJ2-3; D is possibly TRBD2 (6 bases). V lost 4 bases, J lost 4 bases, and 17 bases lay in between. This CDR3 comprises 16 residues. The V gene's germline CDR1 is KGHDR and CDR2 SFDVKD. CDR3 DNA: TGTGCCACCAGTGACTCCCTCGGGTTAGCGGCAGATACGCAGTATTTT. It translates to CATSDSLGLAADTQYF.

V is TRBV7-6 and J is TRBJ1-2, with a weak D call TRBD1 (5 bases). V dropped 5 bases and J dropped 4 bases, with 17 bases sitting between them. In germline, CDR1 is SGHVS, CDR2 FNYEAQ. This CDR3 is built from 15 residues. The CDR3 sequence: CASSENVGPGYGYTF. CDR3 bases: TGTGCCAGCAGCGAAAACGTGGGGCCCGGCTATGGCTACACCTTC.

The genes are TRBV20-1 and TRBJ1-5; the D gene is possibly TRBD1 (5 bases). Germline V gene data show CDR1 as DFQATT and CDR2 as SNEGSKA (reference sequence). The CDR3 runs to 13 residues. V was trimmed by 1 base and J by 7 bases, leaving 11 bases between them. The CDR3 DNA follows: TGCAGTGCTAGAGTCAGGGAAGGCCAGCCCCAGCATTTT. Translating gives CSARVREGQPQHF.

This clonotype was counted many times. V is TRBV20-1 and J is TRBJ1-2; 7 nucleotides match TRBD1. The germline CDR1 and CDR2 sequences are DFQATT and SNEGSKA (reference sequence). The CDR3 covers 13 residues. The V gene end was trimmed by 0 bases and the J gene end by 8 bases; junction bases not matched to a gene: 6. The CDR3 region has the DNA TGCAGTGCTAGAGATGGGACAGTGGACGGCTACACCTTC. The encoded protein is CSARDGTVDGYTF.

At least ten counts were recorded for this clonotype. The V call is TRBV6-6, the J call TRBJ2-7; D is uncertain. Trimming removed 0 bases at V and 6 bases at J, with 18 bases between. The CDR3 has 16 residues. The germline V gene encodes CDR1 MNHNY and CDR2 SVGAGI (reference sequence). Written as DNA, the CDR3 is TGTGCCAGCAGTTACTCGATACGGCACAGCCACGTCGAGCAGTACTTC. It is translated as CASSYSIRHSHVEQYF.

This clonotype has a handful of counts. V and J are TRBV20-1 and TRBJ2-7; D not resolved. CDR1 and CDR2 (germline): DFQATT, SNEGSKA (reference sequence). Trimming took 6 bases from V and 7 from J, leaving 16 bases between them. This CDR3 comprises 12 residues. CDR3 region: CSAPVSGEEQYF. CDR3 bases: TGCAGTGCCCCGGTCTCTGGGGAAGAGCAGTACTTC.

This clonotype was seen just once. A read error may produce the germline difference seen at one junction end. This chain connects TRBV15 to TRBJ1-6; D might be TRBD1 (6 bases). The germline V gene has CDR1 LNHNV and CDR2 YYDKDF (reference sequence). This CDR3 contains 16 residues. The CDR3 DNA reads TGTGCCACCAGCGGGCAACGGGGGGCGGATAATTCACCCCCCCACTTT. Translation: CATSGQRGADNSPPHF.

At least ten counts were recorded for this clonotype. The chain links TRBV7-2 to TRBJ2-1; possibly TRBD2 for D (6 bases). CDR3 length equals 16 residues. Germline assignment: CDR1 SGHTA and CDR2 FQGNSA. The V end lost 1 base, the J end lost 9 bases, and 19 bases lay between the germline ends. The CDR3 DNA reads TGTGCCAGCAGCTTAGGCTCCCCAAGGTCCGGGAGTGAGCAGTTCTTC. Encoded protein: CASSLGSPRSGSEQFF.